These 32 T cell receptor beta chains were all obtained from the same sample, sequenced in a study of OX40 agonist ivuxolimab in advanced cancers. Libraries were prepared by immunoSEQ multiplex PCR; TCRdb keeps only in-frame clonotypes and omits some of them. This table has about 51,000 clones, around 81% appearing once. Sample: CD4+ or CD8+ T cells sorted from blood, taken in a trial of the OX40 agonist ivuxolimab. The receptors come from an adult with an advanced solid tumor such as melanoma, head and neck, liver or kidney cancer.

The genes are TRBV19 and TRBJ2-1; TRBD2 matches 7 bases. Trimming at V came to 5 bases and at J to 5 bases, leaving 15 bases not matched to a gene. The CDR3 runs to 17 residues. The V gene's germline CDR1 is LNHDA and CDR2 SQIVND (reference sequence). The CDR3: CASSSRPSGTINNEQFF. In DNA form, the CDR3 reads TGTGCCAGTAGTTCCCGCCCGTCCGGGACTATCAACAATGAGCAGTTCTTC.

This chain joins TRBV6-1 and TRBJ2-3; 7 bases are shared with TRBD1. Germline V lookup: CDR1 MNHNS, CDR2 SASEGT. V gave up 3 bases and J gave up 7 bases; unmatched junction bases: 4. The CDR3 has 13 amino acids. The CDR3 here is CASSETGRHTQYF. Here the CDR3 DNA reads TGTGCCAGCAGTGAGACAGGGCGACATACGCAGTATTTT.

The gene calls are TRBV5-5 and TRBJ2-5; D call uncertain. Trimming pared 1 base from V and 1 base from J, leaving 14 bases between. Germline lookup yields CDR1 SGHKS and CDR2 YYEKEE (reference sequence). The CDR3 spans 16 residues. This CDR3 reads CASSLQPGAFQETQYF. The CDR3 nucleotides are TGTGCCAGCAGCTTGCAGCCAGGAGCCTTCCAAGAGACCCAGTACTTC.

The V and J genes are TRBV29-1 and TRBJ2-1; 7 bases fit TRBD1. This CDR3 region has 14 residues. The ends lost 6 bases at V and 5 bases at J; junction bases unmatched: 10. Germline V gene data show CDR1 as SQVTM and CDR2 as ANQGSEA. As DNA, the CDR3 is TGCAGCGTAGCCGACAGGGCTCAAAACAATGAGCAGTTCTTC. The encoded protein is CSVADRAQNNEQFF.

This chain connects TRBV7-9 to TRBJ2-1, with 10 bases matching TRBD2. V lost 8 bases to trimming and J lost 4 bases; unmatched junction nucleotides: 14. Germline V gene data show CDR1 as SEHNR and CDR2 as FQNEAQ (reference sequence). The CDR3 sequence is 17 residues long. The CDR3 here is CASFGPTSGVGYNEQFF. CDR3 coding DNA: TGTGCCAGCTTTGGCCCCACTAGCGGGGTGGGATACAATGAGCAGTTCTTC.

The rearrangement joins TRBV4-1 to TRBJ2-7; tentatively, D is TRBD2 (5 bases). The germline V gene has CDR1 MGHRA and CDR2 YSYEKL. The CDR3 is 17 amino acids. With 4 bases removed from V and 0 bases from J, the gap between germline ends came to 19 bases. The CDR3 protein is CASSRAPASDFSYEQYF. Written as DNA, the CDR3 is TGCGCCAGCAGCCGAGCTCCGGCGTCGGACTTCTCCTACGAGCAGTACTTC.

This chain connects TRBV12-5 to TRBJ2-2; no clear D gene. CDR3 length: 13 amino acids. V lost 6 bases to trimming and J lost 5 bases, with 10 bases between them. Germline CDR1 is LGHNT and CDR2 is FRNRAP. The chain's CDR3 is CASGTLGTGELFF. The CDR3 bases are TGTGCTAGTGGAACCCTAGGAACCGGGGAGCTGTTTTTT.

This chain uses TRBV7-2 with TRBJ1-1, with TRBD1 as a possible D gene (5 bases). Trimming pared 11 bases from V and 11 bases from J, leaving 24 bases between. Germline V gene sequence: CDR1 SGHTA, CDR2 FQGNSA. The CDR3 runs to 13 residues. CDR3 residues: CAPGSGPAVGAFF. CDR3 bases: TGTGCCCCAGGGTCGGGACCGGCCGTGGGCGCTTTCTTT.

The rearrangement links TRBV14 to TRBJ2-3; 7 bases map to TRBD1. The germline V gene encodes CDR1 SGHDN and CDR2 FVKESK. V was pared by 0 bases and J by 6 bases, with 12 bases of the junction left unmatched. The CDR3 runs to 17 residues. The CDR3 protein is CASSQDGYRGPWDTQYF. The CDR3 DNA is TGTGCCAGCAGCCAAGACGGGTACAGGGGACCATGGGATACGCAGTATTTT.

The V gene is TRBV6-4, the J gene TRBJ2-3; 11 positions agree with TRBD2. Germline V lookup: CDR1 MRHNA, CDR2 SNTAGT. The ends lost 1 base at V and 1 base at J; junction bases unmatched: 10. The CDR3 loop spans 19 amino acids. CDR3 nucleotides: TGTGCCAGCAGTGACTTAATAGCGGGGGGGCCGTTGGGCACAGATACGCAGTATTTT. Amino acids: CASSDLIAGGPLGTDTQYF.

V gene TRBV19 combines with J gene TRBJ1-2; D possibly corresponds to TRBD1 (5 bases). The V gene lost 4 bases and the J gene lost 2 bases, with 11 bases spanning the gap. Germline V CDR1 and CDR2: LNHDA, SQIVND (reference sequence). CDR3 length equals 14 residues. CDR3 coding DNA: TGTGCCAGTAGTAGGTGGGACCCGAACTATGGCTACACCTTC. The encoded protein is CASSRWDPNYGYTF.

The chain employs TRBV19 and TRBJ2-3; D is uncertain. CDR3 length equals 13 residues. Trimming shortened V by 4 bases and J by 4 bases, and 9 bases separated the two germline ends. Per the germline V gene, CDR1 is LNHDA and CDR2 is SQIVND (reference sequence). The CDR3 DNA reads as TGTGCCAGTAGTACCCTGGTCTCAGATACGCAGTATTTT. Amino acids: CASSTLVSDTQYF.

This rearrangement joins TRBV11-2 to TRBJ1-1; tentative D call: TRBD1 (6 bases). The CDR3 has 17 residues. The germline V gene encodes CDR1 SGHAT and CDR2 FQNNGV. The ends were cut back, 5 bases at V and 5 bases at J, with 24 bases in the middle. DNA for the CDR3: TGTGCCAGCAGCCTTTGGGGGGCAAACAGAGCGTTAACTGAAGCTTTCTTT. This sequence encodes CASSLWGANRALTEAFF.

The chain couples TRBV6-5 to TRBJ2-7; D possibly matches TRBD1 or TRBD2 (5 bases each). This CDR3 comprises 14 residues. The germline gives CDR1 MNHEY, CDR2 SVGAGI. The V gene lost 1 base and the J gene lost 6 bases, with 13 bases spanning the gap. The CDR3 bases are TGTGCCAGCAGTTACTATGGGACCGACTCCGAGCAGTACTTC. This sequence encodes CASSYYGTDSEQYF.

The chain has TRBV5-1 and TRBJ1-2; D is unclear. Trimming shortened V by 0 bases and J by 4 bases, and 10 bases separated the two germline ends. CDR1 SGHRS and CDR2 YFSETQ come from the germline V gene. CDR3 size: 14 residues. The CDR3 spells CASSLVGHLYGYTF. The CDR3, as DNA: TGCGCCAGCAGCTTGGTAGGTCATCTCTATGGCTACACCTTC.

CDR3 amino acids: CASSLGQEPSTDTQYF. The CDR3 region has the DNA TGTGCCAGCAGCCTTGGACAGGAGCCTAGCACAGATACGCAGTATTTT. The chain recombines TRBV7-8 with TRBJ2-3; the match to TRBD1 covers 7 bases. Germline V CDR1 and CDR2: SGHVS, FQNEAQ. The CDR3 has 16 amino acids. The J segment lost 0 bases and the V segment lost 5 bases, leaving 8 bases of the junction unmatched.

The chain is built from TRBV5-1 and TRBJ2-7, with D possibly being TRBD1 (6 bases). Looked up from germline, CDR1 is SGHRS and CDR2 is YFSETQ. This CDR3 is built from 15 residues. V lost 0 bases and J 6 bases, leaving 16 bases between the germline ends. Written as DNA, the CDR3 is TGCGCCAGCAGCTTGGAGGGCAGGGGCTCGGGCGAGCAGTACTTC. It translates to CASSLEGRGSGEQYF.

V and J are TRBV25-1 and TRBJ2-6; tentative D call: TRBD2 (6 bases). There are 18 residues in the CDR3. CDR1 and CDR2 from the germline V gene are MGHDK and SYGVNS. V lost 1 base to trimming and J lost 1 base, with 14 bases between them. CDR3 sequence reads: CASSESGGGGSGANVLTF. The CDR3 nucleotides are TGTGCCAGCAGTGAATCCGGGGGTGGGGGTTCTGGGGCCAACGTCCTGACTTTC.

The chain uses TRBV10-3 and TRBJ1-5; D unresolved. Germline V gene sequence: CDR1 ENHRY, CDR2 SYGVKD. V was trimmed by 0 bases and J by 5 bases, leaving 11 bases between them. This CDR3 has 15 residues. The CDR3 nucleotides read TGTGCCATCAGTGAGTCGTTGCTCAGTGATCAGCCCCAGCATTTT. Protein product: CAISESLLSDQPQHF.

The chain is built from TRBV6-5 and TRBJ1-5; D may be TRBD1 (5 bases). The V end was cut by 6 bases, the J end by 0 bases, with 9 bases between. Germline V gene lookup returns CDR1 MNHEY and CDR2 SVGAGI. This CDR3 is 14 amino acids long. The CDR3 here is CASRPDSSNQPQHF. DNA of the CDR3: TGTGCCAGCAGACCCGACAGTAGCAATCAGCCCCAGCATTTT.

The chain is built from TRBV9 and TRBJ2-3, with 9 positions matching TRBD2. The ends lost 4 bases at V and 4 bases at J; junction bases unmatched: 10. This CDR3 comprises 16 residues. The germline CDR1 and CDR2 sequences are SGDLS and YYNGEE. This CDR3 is CASSPTGGGAADTQYF. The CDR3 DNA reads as TGTGCCAGCAGCCCCACGGGCGGGGGGGCCGCAGATACGCAGTATTTT.

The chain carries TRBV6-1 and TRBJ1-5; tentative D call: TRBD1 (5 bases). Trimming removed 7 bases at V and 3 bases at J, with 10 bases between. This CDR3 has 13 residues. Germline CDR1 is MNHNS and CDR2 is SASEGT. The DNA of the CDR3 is TGTGCCAGCACTCGGGGGTACAATCAGCCCCAGCATTTT. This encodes CASTRGYNQPQHF.

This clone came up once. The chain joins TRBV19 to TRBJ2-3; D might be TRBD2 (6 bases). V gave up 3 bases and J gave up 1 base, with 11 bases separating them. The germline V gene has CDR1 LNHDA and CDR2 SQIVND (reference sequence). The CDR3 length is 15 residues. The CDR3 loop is CASSIAAGRTDTQYF. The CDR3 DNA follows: TGTGCCAGTAGTATTGCAGCGGGTCGCACAGATACGCAGTATTTT.

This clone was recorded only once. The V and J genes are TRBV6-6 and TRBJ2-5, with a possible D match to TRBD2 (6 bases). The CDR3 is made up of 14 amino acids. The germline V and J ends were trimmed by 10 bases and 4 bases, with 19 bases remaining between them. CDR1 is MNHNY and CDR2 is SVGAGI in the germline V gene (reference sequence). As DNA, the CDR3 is TGTGCCACCACCGGGAGTCAGGGTACAGAGACCCAGTACTTC. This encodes CATTGSQGTETQYF.

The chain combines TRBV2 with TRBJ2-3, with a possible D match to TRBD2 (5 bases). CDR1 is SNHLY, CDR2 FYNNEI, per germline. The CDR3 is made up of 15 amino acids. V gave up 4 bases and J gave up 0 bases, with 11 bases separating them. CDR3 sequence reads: CASSASGVSTDTQYF. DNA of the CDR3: TGTGCCAGCAGTGCAAGCGGCGTCAGCACAGATACGCAGTATTTT.

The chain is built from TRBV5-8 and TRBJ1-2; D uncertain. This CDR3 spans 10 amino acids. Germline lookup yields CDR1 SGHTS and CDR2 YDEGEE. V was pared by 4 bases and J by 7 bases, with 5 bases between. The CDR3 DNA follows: TGTGCCAGCAGCGTCCCTGGCTACACCTTC. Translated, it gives CASSVPGYTF.

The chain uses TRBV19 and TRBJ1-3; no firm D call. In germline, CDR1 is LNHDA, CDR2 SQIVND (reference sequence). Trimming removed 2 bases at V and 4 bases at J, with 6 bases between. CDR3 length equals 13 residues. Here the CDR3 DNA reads TGTGCCAGTAGTATACCTCCCGGAAACACCATATATTTT. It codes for CASSIPPGNTIYF.

The chain's CDR3 is CASSYAGTGGDTQYF. CDR3 DNA sequence: TGTGCCAGCAGTTACGCAGGGACCGGGGGAGATACGCAGTATTTT. The chain couples TRBV6-5 to TRBJ2-3; weak D call: TRBD2 (6 bases). V shed 2 bases and J shed 5 bases, with 14 bases lying between them. There are 15 residues in the CDR3. Germline values: CDR1 MNHEY, CDR2 SVGAGI.

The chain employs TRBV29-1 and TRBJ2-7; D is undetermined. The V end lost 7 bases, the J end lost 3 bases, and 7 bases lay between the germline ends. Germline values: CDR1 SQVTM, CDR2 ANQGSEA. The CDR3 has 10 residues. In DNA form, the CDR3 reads TGCAGCGCAATGAACTACGAGCAGTACTTC. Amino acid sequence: CSAMNYEQYF.

The CDR3 sequence is CASSSVRDTQYF. The DNA of the CDR3 is TGTGCCAGCAGCTCCGTTAGGGATACGCAGTATTTT. The rearrangement links TRBV6-5 to TRBJ2-3; D unclear. Germline CDR1 is MNHEY and CDR2 is SVGAGI. The V end lost 6 bases, the J end lost 6 bases, and 10 bases lay between the germline ends. The CDR3 consists of 12 residues.

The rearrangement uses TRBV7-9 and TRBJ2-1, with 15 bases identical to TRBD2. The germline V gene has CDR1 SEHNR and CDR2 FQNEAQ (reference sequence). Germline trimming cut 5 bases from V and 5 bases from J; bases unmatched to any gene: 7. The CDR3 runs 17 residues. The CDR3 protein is CASSRSRTSGGDNEQFF. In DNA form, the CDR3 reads TGTGCCAGCAGCCGTTCAAGGACTAGCGGGGGGGACAATGAGCAGTTCTTC.

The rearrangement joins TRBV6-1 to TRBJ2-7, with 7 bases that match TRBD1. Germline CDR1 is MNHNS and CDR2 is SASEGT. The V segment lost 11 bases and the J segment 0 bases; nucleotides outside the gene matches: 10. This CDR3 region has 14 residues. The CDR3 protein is CAGGSDRSSYEQYF. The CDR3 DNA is TGTGCCGGCGGGTCGGACAGGAGCTCCTACGAGCAGTACTTC.